This TCR beta chain was observed in a study of cytomegalovirus exposure and HLA in healthy donors (dated by TCRdb to 2015 to 2018). A note on the overall study: According to an earlier analysis of 450 to 650 of the donors, some 180 million T cells yielded 90 million to 140 million unique TCR beta sequences and approximately 300 Gb of sequence data. Because of strong linkage in the cohort, five DR-DQ haplotypes were treated as single units for association and clustering. The later analysis used no new phenotypic data to find candidate immune exposures, relying instead on TCR beta sequences and their occurrence across donors. Class I and class II HLA loci were covered by the typing at four-digit resolution. The study aimed to test whether signatures of past pathogen exposure could be identified by cataloging public T cell receptors. A later analysis re-examined previously published TCR beta repertoires from about 670 donors and added high-resolution HLA genotyping to investigate patterns of TCR occurrence. Along with the roughly 670-subject first cohort, a separate validation cohort of around 110 different subjects was used. An early release that covered roughly 600 HLA-typed donors contained about 300 gigabases of sequencing data and 75 million to 100 million unique TCR sequences. Typing coverage differed by locus: A, B, C, DRB1 and DQB1 were typed in about 629-630 donors, DQA1 in 500 to 550, DPA1 in 606, and DPB1 in 400 to 480. In an earlier analysis of a few hundred of the donors, high-throughput TCR beta sequencing was used to judge whether each TCR beta V gene segment behaved as functional or pseudogenic. Of the 300 to 500 genotyped donors, less than 90% were placed in the genetic ancestry cluster associated with self-reported Caucasian donors. Using immunosequencing, the study profiled T cell repertoires from 550 to 750 subjects and related those repertoires to cytomegalovirus serostatus. To predict cytomegalovirus infection status, the study combined high-throughput TCR immunosequencing, statistical association of individual TCRs with disease status, and machine learning. Donor age, sex, ethnicity and CMV serostatus were compiled together with the repertoire data. Across about 380 genotyped donors of the cohort, an average of roughly 250,000 unique TCR beta nucleotide sequences per donor were sequenced, and roughly a sixth of those sequences were non-productive. A later genetic analysis used genome-wide SNP genotypes for 398 of the 666 donors, treating that subset as a discovery cohort. All discovery cohort repertoires had been generated using a single sequencing platform.

Inclusive of the bounding cysteine and phenylalanine, the CDR3 is 13 residues long. The only DNA kept is the CDR3, 39 bases in frame from the first base. In the germline V gene, CDR1 corresponds to SGHRS and CDR2 to YFSETQ. Compared with germline, V lacks 5 bases and J lacks 3 bases; bases without a gene match: 5. On this clone: Its specific antigen is unknown. The sample holds no much larger clone one base away, and base qualities are not on file.

Library preparation used the immunoSEQ multiplex PCR assay. The multiplex PCR relied on a mix of 60 forward primers for TCR Vbeta segments and 13 reverse primers for TCR Jbeta segments. Amplification of the CDR3 region of rearranged TCR beta genes was performed with a multiplex PCR assay on genomic DNA. The Illumina HiSeq System was used to sequence the amplified TCR beta libraries as 87-base-pair reads. In the original analysis: A later analysis tallied 75 million to 95 million unique TCR beta chains across the approximately 670 repertoires, and about 10 million of those chains were shared by two or more donors. Raw reads were error-corrected and collapsed into unique sequences with a nearest-neighbor algorithm that merged closely related sequences to remove PCR and sequencing errors. CDR3 sequences were aligned to IMGT reference sequences to assign V, D and J gene segments. For a sequence to be retained, at least a six-nucleotide match to both a V gene segment and a J gene segment was required. A rearrangement counted as productive if the CDR3 had no stop codons and remained in frame with V and J, and every other rearrangement counted as non-productive. CDR3 was defined by IMGT convention, running from the second conserved V-encoded cysteine to the conserved J-encoded phenylalanine. The earlier analysis of 500 to 750 of the donors excluded any sequence lacking an unambiguous match to a single V gene segment. An earlier analysis of 450 to 650 of the donors called V segments functional above 56.7% productive rearrangements and segregating when the between-donor standard deviation exceeded 5%. A statistical classification framework was built for diagnosing cytomegalovirus status from the catalog of TCR beta chain sequences. V and J gene assignment, in a later analysis, came from comparing TCR nucleotide sequences with IMGT/GENE-DB human TR gene sequences. In a later analysis, CDR3 sequences and most-parsimonious VDJ recombination scenarios were assigned using the TCRdist pipeline. In a later analysis, every TCR beta chain was defined by the combination of its CDR3 amino acid sequence and its V-gene family, and reads without a unique V-gene family were dropped. As a way to deal with suspected cross-contamination and a sequencing artifact, a later analysis dropped 500 to 700 nucleotide sequences that were highly shared and had low generation probability. In a later analysis, a clonal expansion index was calculated for each public chain from normalized within-repertoire ranks of inferred template counts. A later analysis computed generation probabilities with a VDJ recombination model fitted to out-of-frame rearrangements, and checked the results against IGoR. Hypergeometric tests were used in a later analysis to score TCR-TCR, TCR-HLA and TCR-CMV co-occurrence, with a repertoire-size bias correction applied to the TCR pairs. To estimate false discovery rates, a later analysis permuted the HLA or CMV assignments 20 times. A later analysis grouped co-occurring TCRs with DBSCAN, adding TCRdist sequence similarity when clustering within HLA-allele-positive subsets. Co-occurrence clustering excluded repertoires with fewer than 30,000 or more than 120,000 public chains, plus five with anomalous nucleotide sharing. TCRdb holds this immuneACCESS table with in-frame rearrangements only. Some clones are missing; in checked studies, unresolved V genes explain under half, and the rest has no known cause. The DNA was the basis for D and trimming; V, J and clone size are from that table. Within this sample are 100,000 to 150,000 clones, with 78% of them counted one time only. The ten biggest clones cover about a tenth of the sample.

The cohort comprised 670 or so healthy bone marrow donors. At the time of sampling, every cohort member was nominally healthy, though immune exposures that went unrecorded were likely present. The donor tested CMV seropositive and was one of the 289 seropositive cohort members. A peripheral blood sample was collected from each donor, and TCR beta sequencing was performed on peripheral blood mononuclear cells. The Qiagen DNeasy Blood Extraction Kit was used to extract genomic DNA from the blood cell samples. General study outcomes and caveats: In a later analysis, most CMV-associated TCR beta chains were found to appear HLA-restricted, with HLA associations seemingly driven largely by CMV exposure. According to a later analysis, TCR association rates differed among HLA loci, with DRB1 alleles showing the most associated TCRs and HLA-C alleles showing the fewest. Specific HLA alleles were associated with 15,000 to 20,000 TCR beta sequences at a false discovery rate of 0.05 in a later analysis. Because HLA typing was missing for some donors at each locus, association tests included only the typed subset. Most TCR sequences were observed very rarely across donors, whereas some public TCRs were present in many individuals. Three of the identified cytomegalovirus-associated TCR beta chains were confirmed in vitro to be specific for cytomegalovirus antigens. A cluster of highly shared sequence variants was judged likely to represent a technical artifact of the sequencing pipeline. According to the authors, the approach could potentially be generalized to other disease states and immunological phenotypes. An earlier analysis of 587 of the donors showed that most TCR beta V segments appeared in productive rearrangements either about 90% or about 30% of the time, which broadly matched IMGT annotations. Correlated functional status among segregating V segments might reflect linkage disequilibrium, but an unknown experimental factor could not be ruled out. Some IMGT-functional V segments, including TRBV6-2 and TRBV6-3, could not be distinguished by the 87-base-pair reads and were therefore excluded. In both the original and validation cohorts, the classifier was reported to diagnose cytomegalovirus status with high specificity and sensitivity. A further reported finding was that TCR beta sequences accurately predicted the HLA-A and HLA-B alleles for most subjects in the first cohort. Compared with equally common non-associated chains, HLA-associated TCR beta chains in a later analysis were more clonally expanded and had lower generation probabilities. CMV serostatus was the only immune exposure information available for the cohort. Only TCR beta chains were sequenced in this cohort, and the absence of alpha or paired-chain data limited detectable features. Strong co-occurrence of HLA alleles, especially DR and DQ, made assigning TCR associations to individual alleles difficult. A later genetic analysis reported fewer N-insertions in productive TCRs among donors in an Asian-associated ancestry cluster than the roughly 640-donor mean. Presence/absence analyses assumed roughly uniform sequencing depth across donors, an assumption that may not hold. In a later genetic analysis, a missense DCLRE1C variant was associated with V-gene and J-gene trimming of TCR beta chains, and the association was replicated in an independent cohort. The study listed 164 TCR beta chains as associated with cytomegalovirus. About 15 rarely observed V segments, including chromosome 9 orphons, were excluded from the earlier analysis of several hundred of the donors because counts were too low. Several of the top co-occurrence clusters appeared to be linked to parvovirus B19, influenza, CMV and Epstein-Barr virus, according to a later analysis.

The clonotype comes from a man aged 25-45 years in good health and CMV-seropositive. Rearrangement joined TRBV5-1 to TRBJ2-7; TRBD2 fits 7 bases in the junction. Source material: PBMCs. The DNA reads TGCGCCAGCAGTCTTGGGAGGGACTACGAGCAGTACTTC. It specifies CASSLGRDYEQYF.